This T cell receptor beta chain appears in the sequencing data of a study of blood T cell repertoires in COVID-19. Looking at the study overall: Some COVID-19 samples were acute and others convalescent; all came from the United States, Italy and Spain. Sources were T cells, B-cell-depleted T cells, or PBMCs; the material itself was cDNA or gDNA.

Authors' processing steps: The authors estimated nucleated cell counts from reference gene primer amplification. Libraries were prepared by immunoSEQ multiplex PCR; TCRdb keeps only in-frame clonotypes and omits some of them. V and J calls and clone size are given by that table; D and trimming were obtained from the DNA. The sample carries over 60,000 clones, roughly 82% recorded once. Trimming at V came to 3 bases and at J to 5 bases, leaving 2 bases not matched to a gene. From germline, CDR1 is MGHRA and CDR2 YSYEKL. This CDR3 region has 13 residues. This sequence was found in a human donor in a cohort sampled during active COVID-19. Sequencing was done on a sample of peripheral blood. V is TRBV4-1 and J is TRBJ2-5; 8 bases are a match to TRBD2. The CDR3 sequence: CASSHGGGETQYF. The CDR3 coding sequence is TGCGCCAGCAGCCACGGGGGGGGTGAGACCCAGTACTTC.